Listed below are T cell receptor beta chains from one sample, sequenced in a study of regulatory T cells in long-lasting Graves disease. A single record per CDR3 protein comes from TCRdb applying MiXCR to the multiplex PCR reads. Of some 350,000 distinct CDR3 sequences in the sample, around 15% were seen once. The same sample was also studied in work on T cells in Graves' hyperthyroidism and ophthalmopathy.

Sequences were derived from peripheral blood mononuclear cells (PBMCs), sampled at new diagnosis, from a patient treated with antithyroid drugs. The receptors shown here come from a woman under 30 with Graves disease. Each CDR3 is given with its conserved first and last residue.

j_gene	v_gene	CDR3aa
TRBJ2-5	TRBV3-1	CASSQELRGLAGQETQYF
TRBJ2-2	TRBV6-1	CASSPYRGNGELFF
TRBJ2-5	TRBV19	CASGNEGPGETQYF
TRBJ2-7	TRBV6-1	CATRPGRSYEQYF
TRBJ1-1	TRBV5-1	CASSLGTRNTEAFF
TRBJ2-2	TRBV4-2	CASSQAGRNTGELFF
TRBJ2-2	TRBV9	CASSVESGENTGELFF
TRBJ1-4	TRBV13	CASSARTGETEKLFF
TRBJ1-5	TRBV20-1	CSASREGARDQPQHF
TRBJ1-4	TRBV3-1	CASSQGAGEEKLFF
TRBJ2-1	TRBV30	CAWSQTGTGYNEQFF
TRBJ2-4	TRBV19	CASSIQRESSGQYF
TRBJ2-3	TRBV12-3/TRBV12-4	CASSLGLPRTDTQYF
TRBJ1-1	TRBV2	CASSVLGNTEAFF
TRBJ2-7	TRBV6-1	CASSLRDRDEQYF
TRBJ2-1	TRBV28	CASTHRGGAAVTEQFF
TRBJ2-5	TRBV20-1	CSAREGGGGPSETQYF
TRBJ2-6	TRBV5-1	CASSLGGSGANVLTF
TRBJ2-1	TRBV9	CASSPPGSTLNEQFF
TRBJ2-7	TRBV20-1	CSAILTSYEQYF
TRBJ2-1	TRBV12-5	CASGLVLGGRNNEQFF
TRBJ1-4	TRBV6-2/TRBV6-3	CASSEAQGGGYEKLFF
TRBJ2-1	TRBV19	CASSTYDRGEGEQFF
TRBJ1-4	TRBV6-1	CASSRGTLTEKLFF